Detailed here is one TCR beta chain. Its antigen is currently unknown. This table comes from immunoSEQ multiplex PCR, and its TCRdb copy is limited to in-frame clones, with some not included. The data contain 150,000 to 200,000 clones, around nine tenths of them singletons. The source of the sample is a study of T cell responses to AZD1222 COVID-19 vaccine. Findings and caveats of the study: Baseline serology detected seropositivity in only a handful of AZD1222 recipients. Researchers report vaccine-associated CD4 TCRs spanning spike, with dominance at 160-218 and 743-854. Donors were largely white British and mainly female; clonal diversity was possibly underestimated. Among spike-specific TCRs, nearly half reportedly target unmutated variant regions.

The sequence was collected from an adult who received the MenACWY meningococcal vaccine as a control. The sample consisted of peripheral blood, taken 28 days after the second dose of the MenACWY control vaccine.

The CDR3 loop reads CASSLVPIGITGNQPQHF. The DNA for the CDR3 is TGTGCCAGCAGCTTAGTCCCGATAGGGATAACGGGCAATCAGCCCCAGCATTTT. This chain uses TRBV7-9 with TRBJ1-5; D unresolved. V lost 1 base and J lost 2, with 18 bases in between. Looked up from germline, CDR1 is SEHNR and CDR2 is FQNEAQ (reference sequence). CDR3 length: 18 amino acids.